This is a list of T cell receptor beta chains from one sample in a study of OX40 agonist ivuxolimab in advanced cancers. The assay was immunoSEQ multiplex PCR, and TCRdb's table has in-frame clones only and misses some. The top ten clones hold about 7.3% of a sample with 40,000 to 60,000 clones, 80% to 85% of them seen once. This material consisted of CD4+ or CD8+ T cells sorted from blood, taken in a trial of the OX40 agonist ivuxolimab. The receptors come from an adult with an advanced solid tumor such as melanoma, head and neck, liver or kidney cancer. CDR3s leave out the opening cysteine and the closing phenylalanine or tryptophan. Fields, in order: clone size, D gene, V gene, CDR3 protein. D genes are given only for firm matches. Clone size appears in some rows only: once, few, many, or a class for an expanded clone.

>.|.|TRBV5-8
ASSSQEQLYGYT
>.|.|TRBV7-2
ASSLFGGSSSYNEQF
>.|.|TRBV6-1
ASSPGHQNYGYT
>.|.|TRBV4-2
ASSQVNALGGTTSIFTYEQY
>.|.|TRBV6-5
ASSYVDEQY
>.|TRBD1|TRBV7-9
ASSSRQGSRNYGYT
>.|.|TRBV30
AWSVAPVNTEAF
>once|.|TRBV5-4
ASSRMGARGNTIY
>.|TRBD1|TRBV27
ASSLGGGNYGYT
>.|TRBD1|TRBV19
ASSIGQGAGEQF
>.|.|TRBV29-1
SVEIAGTFSYEQY
>.|TRBD1|TRBV5-8
ASSRTGSSYEQY
>.|.|TRBV5-1
ASSPRTKSYEQY
>.|.|TRBV29-1
SSTPHGSTDTQY
>.|.|TRBV14
ASSQDLDNEQF
>.|.|TRBV2
ASTQTSYEQY
>.|.|TRBV7-5
ASSLAILDRGDGYT
>.|.|TRBV6-1
ASSGMAPFGYT
>once|.|TRBV11-2
ASSPERRGWETQY
>.|.|TRBV5-1
ASSPTGLQETQY
>.|TRBD1|TRBV28
ASSLGTGGANIQY
>.|TRBD1|TRBV12-5
ASGSLTGGLGYT
>.|TRBD1|TRBV11-2
ASSWPGRGLYGYT
>.|.|TRBV6-6
ASRGRSGEKLF
>.|.|TRBV2
ASSGQRDQPQH
>.|TRBD2|TRBV10-3
AISGGAGVGPQETQY
>.|.|TRBV6-5
ASSFTASSGNTIY
>.|.|TRBV2
ASSEQAPSSYNSPLH
>.|.|TRBV5-1
ASSFGNGGFVEKLF
>.|.|TRBV6-6
ASSNRRALSYEQY
>.|.|TRBV25-1
ASSETLPNYGYT
>few|.|TRBV5-1
ASSFSDGYEQY
>.|.|TRBV4-1
ASSLSPSSYNEQF
>.|.|TRBV5-1
ASSLRSSYNEQF
>.|.|TRBV7-8
ASSGLSGDEQF
>.|.|TRBV29-1
SVTIVGNTIY
>.|TRBD2|TRBV5-6
ASKLGPRTGTRHRETQY
>.|TRBD2|TRBV10-3
AISGEGGGSSYEQY
>once|.|TRBV7-8
ASSLGNEQY
>once|.|TRBV6-5
ASSSLLVYNEQF
>.|TRBD1|TRBV4-3
ASSFTGQGNTEAF
>few|.|TRBV6-1
ASTVLHGNTIY
>few|.|TRBV5-4
ASSPKGSETQY
>.|.|TRBV18
ASSPPGLTYEQY
>.|.|TRBV10-3
AISESRGGNNQPQH
>.|.|TRBV11-2
ASSLDGNNEQF
>.|.|TRBV10-3
ATGRGVEQF
>.|.|TRBV15
ATSRVAEFEQY
>few|TRBD1|TRBV2
ASSGQGFRTEAF
>.|.|TRBV7-2
ASSLAAGAGGYEQY
>.|.|TRBV2
ASSEYEETQY
>few|.|TRBV11-3
ASSLLSAGEQF
>.|.|TRBV6-6
ASTDSNQPQH
>once|.|TRBV5-6
ASSQLGVGGANTGELF
>.|TRBD2|TRBV2
ASSEVRTSGNLYNEQF